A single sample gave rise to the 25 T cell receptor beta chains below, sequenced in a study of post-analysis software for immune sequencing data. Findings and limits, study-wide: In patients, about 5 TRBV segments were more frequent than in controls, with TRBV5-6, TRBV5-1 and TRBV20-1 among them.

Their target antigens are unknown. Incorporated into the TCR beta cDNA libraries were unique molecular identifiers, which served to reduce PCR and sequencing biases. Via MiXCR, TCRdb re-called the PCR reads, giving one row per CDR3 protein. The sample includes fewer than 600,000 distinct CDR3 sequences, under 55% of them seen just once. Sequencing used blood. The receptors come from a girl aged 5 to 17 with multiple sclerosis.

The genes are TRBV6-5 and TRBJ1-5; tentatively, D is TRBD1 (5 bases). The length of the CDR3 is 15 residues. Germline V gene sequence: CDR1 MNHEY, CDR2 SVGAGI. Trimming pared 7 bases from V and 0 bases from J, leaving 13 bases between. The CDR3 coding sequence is TGTGCCAGCACCCCAGGGAGATTTAGCAATCAGCCCCAGCATTTT. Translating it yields CASTPGRFSNQPQHF.

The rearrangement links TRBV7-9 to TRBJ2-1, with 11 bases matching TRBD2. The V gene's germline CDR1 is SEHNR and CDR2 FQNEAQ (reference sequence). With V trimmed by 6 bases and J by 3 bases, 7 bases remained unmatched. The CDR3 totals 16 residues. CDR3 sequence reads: CASRPGLAEFYNEQFF. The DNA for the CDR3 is TGTGCCAGCAGGCCGGGACTAGCGGAATTCTACAATGAGCAGTTCTTC.

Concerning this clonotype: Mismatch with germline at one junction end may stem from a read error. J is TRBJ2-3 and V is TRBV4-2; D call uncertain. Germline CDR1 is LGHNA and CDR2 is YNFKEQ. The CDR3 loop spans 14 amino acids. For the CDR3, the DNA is TGTGCCAGTAGCCAAGATCCCCCCGGGGATACGCAGTATTTT. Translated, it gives CASSQDPPGDTQYF.

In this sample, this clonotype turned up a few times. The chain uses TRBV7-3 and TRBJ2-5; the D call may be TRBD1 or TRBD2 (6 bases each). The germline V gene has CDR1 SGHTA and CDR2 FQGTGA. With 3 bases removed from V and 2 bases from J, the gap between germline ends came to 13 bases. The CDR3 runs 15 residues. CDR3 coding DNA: TGTGCCAGCAGCTTTCGTGGCGGGACACAAGAGACCCAGTACTTC. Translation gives CASSFRGGTQETQYF.

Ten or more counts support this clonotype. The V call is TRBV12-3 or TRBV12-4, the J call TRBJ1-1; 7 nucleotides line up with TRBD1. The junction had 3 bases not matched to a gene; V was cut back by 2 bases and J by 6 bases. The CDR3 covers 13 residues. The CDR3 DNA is TGTGCCAGCAGTTTATTGGGACAGTCTGAAGCTTTCTTT. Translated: CASSLLGQSEAFF.

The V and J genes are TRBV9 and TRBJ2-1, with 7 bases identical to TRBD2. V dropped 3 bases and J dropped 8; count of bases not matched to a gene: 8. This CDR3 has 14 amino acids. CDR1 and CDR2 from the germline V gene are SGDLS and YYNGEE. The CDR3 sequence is CASSAEPRGDEQFF. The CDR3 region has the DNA TGTGCCAGCAGCGCAGAACCCCGGGGGGATGAGCAGTTCTTC.

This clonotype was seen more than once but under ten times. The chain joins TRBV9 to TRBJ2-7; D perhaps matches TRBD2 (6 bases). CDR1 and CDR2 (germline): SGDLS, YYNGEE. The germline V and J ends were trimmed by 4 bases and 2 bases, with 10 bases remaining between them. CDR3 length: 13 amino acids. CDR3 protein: CASSRETAYEQYF. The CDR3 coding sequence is TGTGCCAGCAGCCGGGAGACGGCCTACGAGCAGTACTTC.

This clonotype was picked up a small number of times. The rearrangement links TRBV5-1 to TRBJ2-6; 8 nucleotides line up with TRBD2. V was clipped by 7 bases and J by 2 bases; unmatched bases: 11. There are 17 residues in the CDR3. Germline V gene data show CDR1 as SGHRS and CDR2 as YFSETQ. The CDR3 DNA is TGCGCCAGCGAAATGGGACTAGGGGTGACTGGGGCCAACGTCCTGACTTTC. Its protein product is CASEMGLGVTGANVLTF.

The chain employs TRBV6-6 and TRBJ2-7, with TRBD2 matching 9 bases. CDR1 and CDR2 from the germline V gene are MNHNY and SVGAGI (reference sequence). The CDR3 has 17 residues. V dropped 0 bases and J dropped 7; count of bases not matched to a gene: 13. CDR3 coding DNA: TGTGCCAGCAGTTACTCAACGCGGGAGGGCCCCCTCCATGAGCAGTACTTC. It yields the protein CASSYSTREGPLHEQYF.

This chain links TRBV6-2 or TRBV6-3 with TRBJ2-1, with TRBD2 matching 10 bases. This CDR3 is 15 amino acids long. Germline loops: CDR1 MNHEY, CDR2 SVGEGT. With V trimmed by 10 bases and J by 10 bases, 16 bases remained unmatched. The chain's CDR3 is CAITSRASGSWEQFF. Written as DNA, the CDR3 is TGTGCCATCACCAGTAGGGCTAGCGGGAGCTGGGAGCAGTTCTTC.

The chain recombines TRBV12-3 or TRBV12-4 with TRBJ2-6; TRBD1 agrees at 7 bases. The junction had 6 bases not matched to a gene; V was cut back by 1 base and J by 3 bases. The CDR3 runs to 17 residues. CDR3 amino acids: CASSLERGRVGANVLTF. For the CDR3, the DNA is TGTGCCAGCAGTTTAGAAAGGGGGCGAGTTGGGGCCAACGTCCTGACTTTC.

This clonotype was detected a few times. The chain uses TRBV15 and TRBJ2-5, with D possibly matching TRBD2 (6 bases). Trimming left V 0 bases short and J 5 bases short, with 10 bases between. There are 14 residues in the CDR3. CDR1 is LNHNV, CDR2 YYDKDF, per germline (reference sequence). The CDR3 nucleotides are TGTGCCACCAGCAGAGAAGCCGCGGGGGAGACCCAGTACTTC. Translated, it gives CATSREAAGETQYF.

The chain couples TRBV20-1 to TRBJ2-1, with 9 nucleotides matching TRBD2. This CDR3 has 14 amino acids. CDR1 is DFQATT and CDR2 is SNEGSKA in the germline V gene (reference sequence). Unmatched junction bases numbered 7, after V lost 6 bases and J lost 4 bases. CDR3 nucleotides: TGCAGTGCCATAGCGGGAGCGGGTTACAATGAGCAGTTCTTC. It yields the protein CSAIAGAGYNEQFF.

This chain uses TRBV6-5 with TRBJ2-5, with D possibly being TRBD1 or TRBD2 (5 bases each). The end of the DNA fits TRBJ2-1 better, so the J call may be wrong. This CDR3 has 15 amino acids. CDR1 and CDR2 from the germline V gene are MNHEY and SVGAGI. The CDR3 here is CASSYSPARGETQFF. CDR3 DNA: TGTGCCAGCAGTTACTCGCCCGCGAGGGGAGAGACCCAGTTCTTC.

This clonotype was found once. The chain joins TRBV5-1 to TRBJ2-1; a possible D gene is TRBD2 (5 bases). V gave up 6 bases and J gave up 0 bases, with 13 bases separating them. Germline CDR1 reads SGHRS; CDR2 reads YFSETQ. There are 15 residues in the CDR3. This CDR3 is CASKPMGSSYNEQFF. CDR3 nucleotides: TGCGCCAGCAAACCAATGGGGAGCTCCTACAATGAGCAGTTCTTC.

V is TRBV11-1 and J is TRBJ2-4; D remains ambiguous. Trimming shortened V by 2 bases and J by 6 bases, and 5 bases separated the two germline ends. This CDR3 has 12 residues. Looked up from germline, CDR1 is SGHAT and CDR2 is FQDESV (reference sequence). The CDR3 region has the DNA TGTGCCAGCAGCTTATTGGCAAACATTCAGTACTTC. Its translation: CASSLLANIQYF.

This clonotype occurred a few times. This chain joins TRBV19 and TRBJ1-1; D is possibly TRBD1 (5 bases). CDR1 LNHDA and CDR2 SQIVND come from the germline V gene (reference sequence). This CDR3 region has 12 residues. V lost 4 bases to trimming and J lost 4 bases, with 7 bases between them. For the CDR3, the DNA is TGTGCCAGTAGTAGAGGGACCACTGAAGCTTTCTTT. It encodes CASSRGTTEAFF.

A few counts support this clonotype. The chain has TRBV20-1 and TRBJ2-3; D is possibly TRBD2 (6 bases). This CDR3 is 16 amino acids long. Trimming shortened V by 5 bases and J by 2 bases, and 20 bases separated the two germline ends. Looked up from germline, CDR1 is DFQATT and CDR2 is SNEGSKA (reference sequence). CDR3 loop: CSALAGSLASTDTQYF. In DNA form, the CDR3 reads TGCAGTGCTCTCGCGGGTAGCCTAGCGTCCACAGATACGCAGTATTTT.

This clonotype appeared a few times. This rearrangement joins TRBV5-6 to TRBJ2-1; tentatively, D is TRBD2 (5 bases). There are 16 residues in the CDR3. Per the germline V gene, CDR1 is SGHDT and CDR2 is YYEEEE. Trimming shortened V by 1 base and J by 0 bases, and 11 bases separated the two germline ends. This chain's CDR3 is CASSLSWESSYNEQFF. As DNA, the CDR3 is TGTGCCAGCAGCTTGTCGTGGGAGAGCTCCTACAATGAGCAGTTCTTC. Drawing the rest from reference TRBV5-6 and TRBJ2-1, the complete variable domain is DAGVTQSPTHLIKTRGQQVTLRCSPKSGHDTVSWYQQALGQGPQFIFQYYEEEERQRGNFPDRFSGHQFPNYSSELNVNALLLGDSALYLCASSLSWESSYNEQFFGPGTRLTVL.

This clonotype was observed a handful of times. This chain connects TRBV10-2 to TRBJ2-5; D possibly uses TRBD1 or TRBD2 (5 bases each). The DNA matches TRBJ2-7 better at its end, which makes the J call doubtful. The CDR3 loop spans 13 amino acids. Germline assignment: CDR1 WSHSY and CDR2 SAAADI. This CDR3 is CASSESSGGEQYF. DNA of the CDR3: TGCGCCAGCAGTGAGTCGTCTGGGGGCGAGCAGTACTTC.

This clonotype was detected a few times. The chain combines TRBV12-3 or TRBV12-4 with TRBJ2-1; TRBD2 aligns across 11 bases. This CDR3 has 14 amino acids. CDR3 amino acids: CTSGRTRSSNEQFF. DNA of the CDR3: TGTACTAGCGGGAGAACTCGCTCGTCGAATGAGCAGTTCTTC.

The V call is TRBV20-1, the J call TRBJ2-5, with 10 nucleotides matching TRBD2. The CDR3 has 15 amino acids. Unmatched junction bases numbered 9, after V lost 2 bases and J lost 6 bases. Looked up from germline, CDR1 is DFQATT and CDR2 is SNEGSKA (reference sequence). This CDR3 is CSARMGLAGVQTQYF. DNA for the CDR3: TGCAGTGCTAGAATGGGGCTAGCGGGAGTCCAGACCCAGTACTTC.

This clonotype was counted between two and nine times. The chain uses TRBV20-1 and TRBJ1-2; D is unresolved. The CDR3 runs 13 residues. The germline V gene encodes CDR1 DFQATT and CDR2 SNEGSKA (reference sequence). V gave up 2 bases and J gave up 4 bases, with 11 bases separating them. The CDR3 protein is CSARQETTYGYTF. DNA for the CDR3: TGCAGTGCTAGACAAGAAACCACCTATGGCTACACCTTC.

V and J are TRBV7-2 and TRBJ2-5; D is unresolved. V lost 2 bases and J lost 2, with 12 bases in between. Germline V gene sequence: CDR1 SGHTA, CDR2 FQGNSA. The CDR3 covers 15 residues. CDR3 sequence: CASSLFLGSQETQYF. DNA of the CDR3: TGTGCCAGCAGCTTATTTTTGGGCTCACAAGAGACCCAGTACTTC.

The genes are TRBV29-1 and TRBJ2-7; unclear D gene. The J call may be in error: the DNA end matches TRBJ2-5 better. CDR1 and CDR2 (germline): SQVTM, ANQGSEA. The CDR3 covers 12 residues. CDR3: CSVDVALVTQYF. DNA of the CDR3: TGCAGCGTTGATGTAGCCTTGGTGACCCAGTACTTC.